This T cell receptor beta chain derives from a study of T cells in Graves' hyperthyroidism and ophthalmopathy. The study, taken as a whole, reports: Most thyroid clonotypes with frequency above 0.001 were detected in blood.

This clonotype was detected ten times or more. Its matching antigen is unknown. CDR1 SGDLS and CDR2 YYNGEE come from the germline V gene. The CDR3 loop spans 14 amino acids. Trimming stripped 4 bases from V and 2 bases from J, with 13 bases between. Hyperthyroidism was newly diagnosed in patients aged 18 to 65 (duration under 2 months). Used for diagnoses were clinical symptoms, serum thyroxine and TRAb, thyroid ultrasound and orbital computed tomography. What was amplified from RNA transcripts were TCR beta CDR3 regions. The HTBI set primed first-round TCR CDR3 RT-PCR. A single record per CDR3 protein comes from TCRdb applying MiXCR to the multiplex PCR reads. The profile covers approximately 260,000 distinct CDR3 sequences, with over 12% appearing a single time and about 33% taken by the ten largest.

The sample comprised blood. The sequence was collected from a woman between 50 and 59 years old with Graves' hyperthyroidism that later progressed to Graves' ophthalmopathy. The chain links TRBV9 to TRBJ2-7; perhaps TRBD1 as D (6 bases). CDR3 DNA sequence: TGTGCCAGCAGCTATTCGGACAGTGCCTACGAGCAGTACTTC. Protein product: CASSYSDSAYEQYF.